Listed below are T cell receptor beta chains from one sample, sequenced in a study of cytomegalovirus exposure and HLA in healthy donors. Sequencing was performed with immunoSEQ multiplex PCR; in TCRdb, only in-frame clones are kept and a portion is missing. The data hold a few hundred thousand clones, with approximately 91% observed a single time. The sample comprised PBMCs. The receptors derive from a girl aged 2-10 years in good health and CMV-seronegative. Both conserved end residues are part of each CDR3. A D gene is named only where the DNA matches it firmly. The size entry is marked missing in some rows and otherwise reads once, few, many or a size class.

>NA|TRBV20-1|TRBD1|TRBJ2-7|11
TGCAGTGCTGGGGACAGCTACGAGCAGTACTTC
CSAGDSYEQYF
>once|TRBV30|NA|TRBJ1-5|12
TGTGCCTGGAGTACAGGAACTCAGCCCCAGCATTTT
CAWSTGTQPQHF
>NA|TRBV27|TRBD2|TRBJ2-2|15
TGTGCCAGCAGTGCCCAGCGGGAGAACACCGGGGAGCTGTTTTTT
CASSAQRENTGELFF
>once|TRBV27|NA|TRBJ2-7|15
TGTGCCAGCAGTGGAGGGGATAGTAGCTCCTACGAGCAGTACTTC
CASSGGDSSSYEQYF
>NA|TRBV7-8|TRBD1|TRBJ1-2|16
TGTGCCAGCAGCTGGGGCACAGGGGGCGAAGGCTATGGCTACACCTTC
CASSWGTGGEGYGYTF
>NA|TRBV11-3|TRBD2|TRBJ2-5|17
TGTGCCAGCAGCTTAAAAGGTCCTAGCGGGTACCAAGAGACCCAGTACTTC
CASSLKGPSGYQETQYF
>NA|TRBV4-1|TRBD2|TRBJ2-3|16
TGCGCCAGCAGCCAGGGAAGCGGGAGTGGCACAGATACGCAGTATTTT
CASSQGSGSGTDTQYF
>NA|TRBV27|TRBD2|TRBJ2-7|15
TGTGCCAGCAGTTTAGGACTAGCGGCACAATACGAGCAGTACTTC
CASSLGLAAQYEQYF
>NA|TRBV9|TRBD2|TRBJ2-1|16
TGTGCCAGCAGCGGACTTAGCGGGGGGACTTACAATGAGCAGTTCTTC
CASSGLSGGTYNEQFF
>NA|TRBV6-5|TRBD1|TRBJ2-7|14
TGTGCCAGCAGTTACCGACAGGGGAATAGCGAGCAGTACTTC
CASSYRQGNSEQYF
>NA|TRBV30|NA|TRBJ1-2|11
TGTGCCTGGGACAGAAACTATGGCTACACCTTC
CAWDRNYGYTF
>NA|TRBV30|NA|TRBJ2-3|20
TGTGCCTGGACCTCGTCCAGTGCAGGGACAACCCGTTCCCTCACAGATACGCAGTATTTT
CAWTSSSAGTTRSLTDTQYF
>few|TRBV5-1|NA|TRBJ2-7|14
TGCGCCAGCAGCTTGACCGGGAGTTCCTACGAGCAGTACTTC
CASSLTGSSYEQYF
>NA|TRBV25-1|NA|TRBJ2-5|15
TGTGCCAGCAGTGATACCTCCACTAGGATCGAGACCCAGTACTTC
CASSDTSTRIETQYF
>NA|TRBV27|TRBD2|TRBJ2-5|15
TGTGCCAGCAGTGACGGACTAGCGGGGGTGCGGGAGCAGTACTTC
CASSDGLAGVREQYF
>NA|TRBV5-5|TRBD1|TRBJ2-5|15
TGTGCCAGCAGCTTGGGAGGGACAGTCCAAGAGACCCAGTACTTC
CASSLGGTVQETQYF
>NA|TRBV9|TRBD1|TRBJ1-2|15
TGTGCCAGCAGCGTAGGGGACAGACTAAACTATGGCTACACCTTC
CASSVGDRLNYGYTF
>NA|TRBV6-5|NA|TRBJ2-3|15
TGTGCCGGCAGTTACGGCGGGGTGAGCACAGATACGCAGTATTTT
CAGSYGGVSTDTQYF
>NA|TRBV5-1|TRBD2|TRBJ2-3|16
TGCGCCAGCAGCTTGACCCTAGCGGCTAGCACAGATACGCAGTATTTT
CASSLTLAASTDTQYF
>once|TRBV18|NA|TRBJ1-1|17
TGTGCCAGCTCACCACCCATCGGGTTGCAGGACAGCACTGAAGCTTTCTTT
CASSPPIGLQDSTEAFF
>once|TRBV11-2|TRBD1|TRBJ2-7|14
TGTGCCAGCAGCTCGGCGGGAACAGGGGGCGAGCAGTACTTC
CASSSAGTGGEQYF
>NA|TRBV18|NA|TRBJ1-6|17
TGTGCCAGCTCACCACCAGGAGGGGCACCGGGGAATTCACCCCTCCACTTT
CASSPPGGAPGNSPLHF
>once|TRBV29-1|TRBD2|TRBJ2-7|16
TGCAGCGTTGTGGGGACTAGCGGGAGGCAGTACTACGAGCAGTACTTC
CSVVGTSGRQYYEQYF
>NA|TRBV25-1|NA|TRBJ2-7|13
TGTGCCAGCAGACGGACAGAGACCTACGAGCAGTACTTC
CASRRTETYEQYF
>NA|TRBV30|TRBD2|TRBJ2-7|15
TGTGCCTGGAGTGCCCGGGGGGACGGACCCTACGAGCAGTACTTC
CAWSARGDGPYEQYF
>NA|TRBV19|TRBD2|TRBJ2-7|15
TGTGCCAGTAGTCCCGGGACTAGCGGATCCTACGAGCAGTACTTC
CASSPGTSGSYEQYF
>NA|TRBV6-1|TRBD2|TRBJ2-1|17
TGTGCCAGCAGTGATAACAGGGGACTAGCGGGAGTTGGTGAGCAGTTCTTC
CASSDNRGLAGVGEQFF
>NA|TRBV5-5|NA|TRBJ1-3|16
TGTGCCAGCAGCTCAGATCCGACAGGCTCTGGAAACACCATATATTTT
CASSSDPTGSGNTIYF
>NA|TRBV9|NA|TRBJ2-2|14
TGTGCCAGCAGCGTAGGGCAGAACACCGGGGAGCTGTTTTTT
CASSVGQNTGELFF
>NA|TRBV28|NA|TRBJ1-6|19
TGTGCCAGCAGTTTACTGGCGTTTGGTTTGGGACACCTTAATTCACCCCTCCACTTT
CASSLLAFGLGHLNSPLHF
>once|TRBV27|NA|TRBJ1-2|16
TGTGCCAGCAGTTTCCGCGGGGGGCAGGGTAGAGATGGCTACACCTTC
CASSFRGGQGRDGYTF
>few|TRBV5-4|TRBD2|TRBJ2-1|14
TGTGCCAGCAGCATTAGCGGGGATTACAATGAGCAGTTCTTC
CASSISGDYNEQFF
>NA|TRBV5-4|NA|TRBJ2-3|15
TGTGCCAGCAGCCCCACAGGGGGGGAAACAGATACGCAGTATTTT
CASSPTGGETDTQYF
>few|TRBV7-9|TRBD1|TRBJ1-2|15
TGTGCCAGCAGCGTACAGGGGGCAACTAACTATGGCTACACCTTC
CASSVQGATNYGYTF
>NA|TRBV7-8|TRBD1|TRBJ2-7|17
TGTGCCAGCAGCTTCGGGGGACCGGGACAGGGCTCCTACGAGCAGTACTTC
CASSFGGPGQGSYEQYF
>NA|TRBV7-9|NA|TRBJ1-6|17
TGTGCCAGCAGCTTAGCGGGGGGTATCGCGCAGAATTCACCCCTCCACTTT
CASSLAGGIAQNSPLHF
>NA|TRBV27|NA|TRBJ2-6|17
TGTGCCAGCAGTTTTTTCCCCGCATCTCGGGGGGCCAACGTCCTGACTTTC
CASSFFPASRGANVLTF
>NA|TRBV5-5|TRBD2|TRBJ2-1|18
TGTGCCAGCAGCTTGGTTCAAAGCGGGGGGGTGGTCTACAATGAGCAGTTCTTC
CASSLVQSGGVVYNEQFF
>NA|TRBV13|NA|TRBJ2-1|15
TGTGCCAGCAGCTTAGGCCGGGAACTCTACAATGAGCAGTTCTTC
CASSLGRELYNEQFF
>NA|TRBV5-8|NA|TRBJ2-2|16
TGTGCCAGCAGCCCGGGGTGGGGGCTCGAGGCCGGGGAGCTGTTTTTT
CASSPGWGLEAGELFF
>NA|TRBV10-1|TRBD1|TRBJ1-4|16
TGCGCCAGCAGTGAACAGGGGTCCGCGACTAATGAAAAACTGTTTTTT
CASSEQGSATNEKLFF
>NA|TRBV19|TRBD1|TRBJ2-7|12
TGTGCCAGTAGTAGGACAGGGGGCGAGCAGTACTTC
CASSRTGGEQYF
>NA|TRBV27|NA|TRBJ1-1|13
TGTGCCAGCAGCTCAGGGGTGGGCACTGAAGCTTTCTTT
CASSSGVGTEAFF
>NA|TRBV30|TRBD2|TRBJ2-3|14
TGTGCCTGGAGTGTAGCGGGGGGCACAGATACGCAGTATTTT
CAWSVAGGTDTQYF
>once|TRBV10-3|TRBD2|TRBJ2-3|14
TGTGCCATCTTTAGCGGGACTTCGACAGATACGCAGTATTTT
CAIFSGTSTDTQYF
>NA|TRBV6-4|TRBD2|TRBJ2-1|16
TGTGCCAGCAGTGCCGGGACTAGCGGGGATTACAATGAGCAGTTCTTC
CASSAGTSGDYNEQFF
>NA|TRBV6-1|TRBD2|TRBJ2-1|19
TGTGCCAGCAGTGAAGCGCGGGGGGCGAAGGAGCGGGGAGTCGGTGAGCAGTTCTTC
CASSEARGAKERGVGEQFF
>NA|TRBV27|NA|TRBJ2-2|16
TGTGCCAGCTTCCCCGCCAGCAGAGGGAACACCGGGGAGCTGTTTTTT
CASFPASRGNTGELFF
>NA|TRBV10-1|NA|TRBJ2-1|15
TGCGCCAGCAGTGAGACAAAAGGGGTGAACAATGAGCAGTTCTTC
CASSETKGVNNEQFF
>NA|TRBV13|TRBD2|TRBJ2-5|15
TGTGCCAGCAGCTCTAAGGGGACTAGCAGGGAGACCCAGTACTTC
CASSSKGTSRETQYF